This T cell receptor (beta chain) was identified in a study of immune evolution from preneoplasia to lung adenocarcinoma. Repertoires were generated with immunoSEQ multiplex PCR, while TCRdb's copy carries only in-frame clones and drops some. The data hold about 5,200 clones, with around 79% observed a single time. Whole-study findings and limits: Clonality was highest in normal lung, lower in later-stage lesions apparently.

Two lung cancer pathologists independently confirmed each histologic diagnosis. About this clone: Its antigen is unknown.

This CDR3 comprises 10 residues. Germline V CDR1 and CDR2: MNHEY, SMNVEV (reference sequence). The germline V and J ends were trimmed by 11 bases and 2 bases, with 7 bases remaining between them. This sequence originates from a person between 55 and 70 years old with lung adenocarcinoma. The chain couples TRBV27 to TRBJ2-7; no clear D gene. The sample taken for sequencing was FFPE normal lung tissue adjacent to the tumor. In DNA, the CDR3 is TGTGCCTGGGCCCCCTACGAGCAGTACTTC. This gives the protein CAWAPYEQYF.